A selection of T cell receptor beta chains follows, all from one sample in a study of shared clonotypes between healthy human individuals. The table came from immunoSEQ multiplex PCR; TCRdb's copy has only in-frame clones and leaves some out. The sample lists just over 2,000,000 clones, around 96% occurring once. Sequenced sample: naive CD8+ T cells sorted from blood. Source of these receptors: a man between 18 and 35 years old in good health. Each CDR3 is given with its conserved first and last residue. D genes are given only for firm matches. The size entry is marked missing in some rows and otherwise reads once, few, many or a size class.

d_call	v_call	j_call	clone_size	cdr3_aa	cdr3_nt
TRBD1	TRBV29-1	TRBJ2-7	NA	CSVSGQGMYEQYF	TGCAGCGTTTCTGGACAGGGGATGTACGAGCAGTACTTC
TRBD1	TRBV7-9	TRBJ2-1	NA	CASSLGQGIYNEQFF	TGTGCCAGCAGCTTAGGACAGGGGATCTACAATGAGCAGTTCTTC
NA	TRBV9	TRBJ2-3	NA	CASSLGVDTQYF	TGTGCCAGCAGCCTGGGAGTAGATACGCAGTATTTT
TRBD1	TRBV2	TRBJ2-3	NA	CASSEVPPWTGGKDTQYF	TGTGCCAGCAGTGAAGTTCCACCTTGGACAGGGGGCAAAGATACGCAGTATTTT
NA	TRBV6-5	TRBJ2-3	NA	CASSQGGDTQYF	TGTGCCAGCAGTCAAGGGGGAGATACGCAGTATTTT
NA	TRBV28	TRBJ2-1	NA	CASSFSRTDSSYNEQFF	TGTGCCAGCAGTTTTTCTCGGACGGATAGCTCCTACAATGAGCAGTTCTTC
NA	TRBV7-2	TRBJ1-2	NA	CASSHLEGLKRNYGYTF	TGTGCCAGCAGCCACCTTGAGGGGCTTAAGCGTAACTATGGCTACACCTTC
NA	TRBV7-9	TRBJ2-1	NA	CASSASYPSGEQFF	TGTGCCAGCTCGGCTAGCTATCCTTCAGGTGAGCAGTTCTTC
NA	TRBV30	TRBJ2-7	once	CAWSPGGIYEQYF	TGTGCCTGGAGTCCCGGAGGGATTTACGAGCAGTACTTC
NA	TRBV27	TRBJ2-7	NA	CASSLWISADEQYF	TGTGCCAGCAGTTTGTGGATTAGCGCAGACGAGCAGTACTTC
TRBD2	TRBV6-6	TRBJ2-5	NA	CASSVLGGGRETQYF	TGTGCCAGCAGCGTTCTCGGCGGGGGGCGGGAGACCCAGTACTTC
NA	TRBV7-6	TRBJ2-1	NA	CASSQTARGAYNEQFF	TGTGCCAGCAGCCAGACGGCCAGAGGGGCCTACAATGAGCAGTTCTTC
TRBD2	TRBV19	TRBJ2-3	NA	CASSIGAGGPGDTQYF	TGTGCCAGTAGTATTGGGGCGGGAGGGCCCGGCGATACGCAGTATTTT
TRBD1	TRBV4-1	TRBJ2-7	NA	CASSQERTGGKVEQYF	TGCGCCAGCAGCCAAGAAAGAACAGGGGGCAAGGTCGAGCAGTACTTC
TRBD1	TRBV7-9	TRBJ2-1	NA	CASSPFEGQGDNEQFF	TGTGCCAGCAGCCCATTTGAAGGCCAGGGGGACAATGAGCAGTTCTTC
TRBD1	TRBV27	TRBJ2-5	NA	CASTQGQGAAETQYF	TGTGCCAGCACCCAGGGACAGGGGGCGGCAGAGACCCAGTACTTC
NA	TRBV29-1	TRBJ2-2	NA	CSVHRDGELFF	TGCAGCGTCCACAGGGACGGGGAGCTGTTTTTT
NA	TRBV7-9	TRBJ2-1	NA	CASSHHPGYNEQFF	TGTGCCAGCAGCCACCACCCCGGCTACAATGAGCAGTTCTTC
NA	TRBV7-9	TRBJ2-1	NA	CASSSLPSNEQFF	TGTGCCAGCAGCTCCCTTCCGTCCAATGAGCAGTTCTTC
NA	TRBV11-2	TRBJ2-2	NA	CASSPTGTANTGELFF	TGTGCCAGCAGCCCTACAGGGACGGCGAACACCGGGGAGCTGTTTTTT
TRBD2	TRBV4-1	TRBJ2-2	once	CASSQDHPGLANGELFF	TGCGCCAGCAGCCAAGACCACCCCGGACTAGCGAACGGGGAGCTGTTTTTT
NA	TRBV7-9	TRBJ1-6	NA	CASSLGGVSPLHF	TGTGCCAGCAGCTTAGGTGGGGTTTCACCCCTCCACTTT
NA	TRBV4-2	TRBJ1-1	NA	CASSQESSRETEAFF	TGTGCCAGCAGCCAAGAATCGAGCCGGGAGACTGAAGCTTTCTTT
TRBD1	TRBV4-1	TRBJ2-7	NA	CASSQSWTGGPYEQYF	TGCGCCAGCAGCCAATCCTGGACAGGGGGTCCCTACGAGCAGTACTTC
NA	TRBV5-1	TRBJ2-7	NA	CASSVDSFLYEQYF	TGCGCCAGCAGCGTGGACAGTTTCCTCTACGAGCAGTACTTC
NA	TRBV7-9	TRBJ1-2	NA	CASSLYRDGYTF	TGTGCCAGCAGCTTGTACAGGGACGGCTACACCTTC
NA	TRBV28	TRBJ1-6	NA	CASSPDSYSYNSPLHF	TGTGCCAGCAGTCCGGACAGCTACTCTTATAATTCACCCCTCCACTTT
NA	TRBV5-1	TRBJ2-1	NA	CASSSTGGEVVEQFF	TGCGCCAGCAGCTCCACAGGGGGGGAGGTCGTTGAGCAGTTCTTC
TRBD2	TRBV27	TRBJ2-2	NA	CASSPPSGGVTGELFF	TGTGCCAGCAGCCCGCCTAGCGGGGGGGTTACCGGGGAGCTGTTTTTT
TRBD1	TRBV4-1	TRBJ1-1	NA	CASSQDPGTVNTEAFF	TGCGCCAGCAGCCAAGATCCCGGGACAGTTAACACTGAAGCTTTCTTT
NA	TRBV9	TRBJ2-4	NA	CAGAGQIRAKNIQYF	TGTGCCGGCGCGGGGCAGATACGGGCCAAAAACATTCAGTACTTC
TRBD2	TRBV9	TRBJ2-7	NA	CASRKGLAGGPSLSEQYF	TGTGCCAGCAGGAAAGGGTTAGCGGGAGGGCCTTCTTTAAGCGAGCAGTACTTC
TRBD2	TRBV7-8	TRBJ2-7	few	CASSLGLAGDYEQYF	TGTGCCAGCAGCTTGGGACTAGCGGGTGACTACGAGCAGTACTTC
NA	TRBV7-6	TRBJ1-5	NA	CASSLGPSAGGYNQPQHF	TGTGCCAGCAGCTTAGGTCCTTCGGCGGGCGGATACAATCAGCCCCAGCATTTT
TRBD2	TRBV2	TRBJ2-7	NA	CASSAGLAGGHYEQYF	TGTGCCAGCAGCGCGGGACTAGCGGGGGGACATTACGAGCAGTACTTC
TRBD2	TRBV7-6	TRBJ2-1	once	CASSPWTSGGYNEQFF	TGTGCCAGCAGCCCGTGGACTAGCGGGGGCTACAATGAGCAGTTCTTC
NA	TRBV29-1	TRBJ2-7	NA	CSVEDRAGLYEQYF	TGCAGCGTTGAAGATAGGGCAGGCCTTTACGAGCAGTACTTC
NA	TRBV7-8	TRBJ2-1	NA	CASSPQDGNNEQFF	TGTGCCAGCAGCCCCCAAGATGGTAACAATGAGCAGTTCTTC